This TCR beta chain emerged from a study of cytomegalovirus exposure and HLA in healthy donors. Study summary: Later analysis reported that the 95 to 150 validation repertoires shared the platform of the roughly 700 first-cohort repertoires.

Study-level points and caveats: 150 or so TCR beta chains were listed as cytomegalovirus-associated. In vitro checks showed that three CMV-associated chains really do target CMV antigens.

A few counts support this clone. Its matching antigen is unknown. Donors were drawn from the approximately 110-subject validation cohort, separate from the approximately 700-subject first cohort. The table came from immunoSEQ multiplex PCR; TCRdb's copy has only in-frame clones and leaves some out. The sample has about 260,000 clones; around 90% are singletons. Per the germline V gene, CDR1 is PRHDT and CDR2 is FYEKMQ (reference sequence). The CDR3 has 14 residues. Trimming removed 5 bases from V and 10 bases from J; junction bases left unmatched: 14. The receptor comes from a woman aged 30 to 39 in good health and CMV-seronegative. Sequencing was done on a sample of PBMCs. V and J are TRBV13 and TRBJ2-7, with 7 bases aligning to TRBD2. The CDR3 is CASSNTSEAFRQYF. CDR3 DNA sequence: TGTGCCAGCAGCAACACTAGCGAGGCCTTTCGTCAGTACTTC.